This is a list of T cell receptor beta chains from one sample in a study of vaccination and CD4 T cells after COVID-19. One entry per CDR3 protein results from TCRdb running MiXCR on the PCR reads. The table has some 8,200 distinct CDR3 sequences, 30% to 40% seen once; the top ten hold 20%. Their antigens are not known. The sequencing input was CD4+ T cells from blood, cultured in vitro. The source of these receptors is a human donor in good health. The CDR3 runs from the conserved cysteine through the conserved F or W. Each record gives: J gene, V gene, D gene, clone size, CDR3 protein, CDR3 DNA. A D gene is named only where the DNA matches it firmly. The size field is filled for only some rows; it gives once, few, many or a size class.

J: TRBJ1-2
V: TRBV11-2
D: .
size: .
CDR3: CASSRDMYYGYTF
DNA: TGTGCCAGCAGCAGGGACATGTACTATGGCTACACCTTC

J: TRBJ2-3
V: TRBV19
D: TRBD2
size: few
CDR3: CASSISSSGGATDTQYF
DNA: TGTGCCAGTAGTATATCGTCTAGCGGGGGGGCAACGGATACGCAGTATTTT

J: TRBJ1-2
V: TRBV5-4
D: TRBD1
size: few
CDR3: CASSDGQGRYGYTF
DNA: TGTGCCAGCAGTGATGGACAGGGACGGTATGGCTACACCTTC

J: TRBJ1-6
V: TRBV20-1
D: .
size: few
CDR3: CSATLGRGNSPLHF
DNA: TGCAGTGCTACGTTAGGGCGGGGTAATTCACCCCTCCACTTT

J: TRBJ1-1
V: TRBV6-1
D: TRBD1
size: .
CDR3: CASRGQAYTEAFF
DNA: TGTGCCAGCAGGGGACAGGCCTACACTGAAGCTTTCTTT

J: TRBJ1-2
V: TRBV7-9
D: .
size: .
CDR3: CASSSRDRYGYTF
DNA: TGTGCCAGCAGTTCCAGGGATAGGTATGGCTACACCTTC

J: TRBJ2-4
V: TRBV7-9
D: .
size: few
CDR3: CASSLDQKNIQYF
DNA: TGTGCCAGCAGCTTAGATCAGAAAAACATTCAGTACTTC

J: TRBJ2-1
V: TRBV20-1
D: TRBD2
size: .
CDR3: CSAISGSPYNEQFF
DNA: TGCAGTGCCATTAGCGGGAGTCCGTACAATGAGCAGTTCTTC

J: TRBJ1-6
V: TRBV11-2
D: .
size: .
CDR3: CASSLGSSYNSPLHF
DNA: TGTGCCAGCAGCTTAGGGAGCTCCTATAATTCACCCCTCCACTTT

J: TRBJ2-7
V: TRBV27
D: .
size: .
CDR3: CASSKGGTTTPRRYF
DNA: TGTGCCAGTTCCAAGGGGGGAACGACGACCCCTCGGCGGTACTTC

J: TRBJ1-2
V: TRBV6-1
D: .
size: .
CDR3: CASSRAIRARGGYTF
DNA: TGTGCCAGCAGCCGCGCTATCAGGGCGAGAGGTGGCTACACCTTC

J: TRBJ1-5
V: TRBV20-1
D: .
size: few
CDR3: CSARGRPGEGNQPQHF
DNA: TGCAGTGCTAGAGGTCGGCCAGGGGAGGGCAATCAGCCCCAGCATTTT

J: TRBJ1-2
V: TRBV27
D: .
size: .
CDR3: CASSLNPTGPYGYTF
DNA: TGTGCCAGCAGTTTAAATCCGACGGGGCCCTATGGCTACACCTTC

J: TRBJ1-2
V: TRBV12-3/TRBV12-4
D: .
size: few
CDR3: CASRFGQNYGYTF
DNA: TGTGCCAGCAGATTCGGGCAGAACTATGGCTACACCTTC

J: TRBJ1-1
V: TRBV19
D: TRBD1
size: .
CDR3: CASSPGTGYMNTEAFF
DNA: TGTGCCAGTAGTCCCGGGACAGGCTATATGAACACTGAAGCTTTCTTT

J: TRBJ1-5
V: TRBV4-3
D: TRBD1
size: .
CDR3: CASSQDLGQGGLNQPQHF
DNA: TGCGCCAGCAGCCAAGATTTAGGACAGGGGGGACTCAATCAGCCCCAGCATTTT

J: TRBJ2-3
V: TRBV6-2/TRBV6-3
D: .
size: .
CDR3: CASSYVRSTDTQYF
DNA: TGTGCCAGCAGTTACGTCCGCAGCACAGATACGCAGTATTTT

J: TRBJ2-3
V: TRBV2
D: TRBD2
size: .
CDR3: CASSEAPLAGGQGDTQYF
DNA: TGTGCCAGCAGTGAAGCTCCGCTAGCGGGGGGGCAAGGAGATACGCAGTATTTT

J: TRBJ1-2
V: TRBV20-1
D: TRBD1
size: .
CDR3: CSAPNPGGNGYGYTF
DNA: TGCAGTGCGCCAAATCCAGGGGGCAACGGCTATGGCTACACCTTC

J: TRBJ1-2
V: TRBV5-4
D: .
size: .
CDR3: CASSLEDYGYTF
DNA: TGTGCCAGCAGCTTGGAGGACTATGGCTACACCTTC

J: TRBJ2-1
V: TRBV27
D: TRBD1
size: .
CDR3: CASSLGQGEGEQFF
DNA: TGTGCCAGCAGTCTCGGACAGGGGGAAGGGGAGCAGTTCTTC

J: TRBJ2-1
V: TRBV7-2
D: TRBD2
size: few
CDR3: CASSSQLAGYYNEQFF
DNA: TGTGCCAGCAGCTCGCAGCTAGCGGGATATTACAATGAGCAGTTCTTC

J: TRBJ1-2
V: TRBV19
D: TRBD1
size: few
CDR3: CASRPPGQGAVGGGYTF
DNA: TGTGCCAGTAGACCTCCGGGACAGGGGGCCGTTGGCGGTGGCTACACCTTC

J: TRBJ2-6
V: TRBV11-2
D: .
size: .
CDR3: CASSPGHSGANVLTF
DNA: TGTGCCAGCAGCCCCGGACACTCTGGGGCCAACGTCCTGACTTTC

J: TRBJ2-7
V: TRBV20-1
D: .
size: .
CDR3: CSAPEGGGSYEQYF
DNA: TGCAGTGCTCCGGAAGGCGGCGGCTCCTACGAGCAGTACTTC

J: TRBJ1-3
V: TRBV7-6
D: TRBD1
size: once
CDR3: CASSSPPGQEVTRNTIYF
DNA: TGTGCCAGCAGCTCTCCCCCGGGACAGGAGGTTACTCGAAACACCATATATTTT

J: TRBJ1-5
V: TRBV20-1
D: .
size: few
CDR3: CSARDTGTNQPQHF
DNA: TGCAGTGCTAGGGATACAGGAACCAATCAGCCCCAGCATTTT

J: TRBJ2-5
V: TRBV20-1
D: .
size: few
CDR3: CSALGGLQETQYF
DNA: TGCAGTGCTTTAGGCGGCTTACAAGAGACCCAGTACTTC

J: TRBJ1-2
V: TRBV4-2
D: .
size: few
CDR3: CASSQEVIGDYGYTF
DNA: TGTGCCAGCAGCCAAGAGGTAATAGGAGACTATGGCTACACCTTC

J: TRBJ2-7
V: TRBV28
D: .
size: few
CDR3: CASSFAEPGQYF
DNA: TGTGCCAGCAGTTTTGCTGAACCTGGGCAGTACTTC

J: TRBJ2-2
V: TRBV15
D: TRBD1
size: few
CDR3: CATRQGVNTGELFF
DNA: TGTGCCACCCGACAGGGAGTGAACACCGGGGAGCTGTTTTTT

J: TRBJ1-1
V: TRBV6-5
D: .
size: few
CDR3: CASSFQGNTEAFF
DNA: TGTGCCAGCAGTTTTCAGGGGAACACTGAAGCTTTCTTT

J: TRBJ2-2
V: TRBV5-1
D: .
size: .
CDR3: CASRQGGMVHRRELFF
DNA: TGCGCCAGCAGACAAGGGGGGATGGTCCACCGCCGGGAGCTGTTTTTT

J: TRBJ1-1
V: TRBV15
D: .
size: .
CDR3: CATSSRFQGITEAFF
DNA: TGTGCCACCAGCAGTAGGTTTCAGGGCATCACTGAAGCTTTCTTT

J: TRBJ2-7
V: TRBV7-2
D: TRBD2
size: few
CDR3: CASSLDHPLADSYEQYF
DNA: TGTGCCAGCAGCTTAGATCACCCACTAGCGGACTCCTACGAGCAGTACTTC

J: TRBJ1-1
V: TRBV10-1
D: .
size: .
CDR3: CASSVQPNTEAFF
DNA: TGCGCCAGCAGTGTACAGCCGAACACTGAAGCTTTCTTT

J: TRBJ1-1
V: TRBV20-1
D: .
size: few
CDR3: CSAKGGTEAFF
DNA: TGCAGTGCTAAGGGTGGTACTGAAGCTTTCTTT

J: TRBJ1-1
V: TRBV11-3
D: .
size: few
CDR3: CASSRQSNTEAFF
DNA: TGTGCCAGCAGCCGACAGTCGAACACTGAAGCTTTCTTT

J: TRBJ1-2
V: TRBV12-3/TRBV12-4
D: .
size: .
CDR3: CASSLGGRGLPTDYTF
DNA: TGTGCCAGCAGTTTAGGGGGTAGAGGGTTGCCGACCGACTACACCTTC

J: TRBJ1-2
V: TRBV7-9
D: .
size: .
CDR3: CASSSGQFIGYTF
DNA: TGTGCCAGCAGCTCCGGACAGTTCATAGGCTACACCTTC